This paragraph covers one T cell receptor (beta chain) sequence. With a much larger clone just one base away, this may be a read error. A read error is likely, as this CDR3 ends without the conserved phenylalanine or tryptophan. After removal of 5 bases from V and 7 bases from J, the junction contained 12 bases not matched to a gene. The germline V gene encodes CDR1 MNHEY and CDR2 SMNVEV (reference sequence). The CDR3 consists of 16 residues. These data are taken from a study of glioma-infiltrating T cells. TCR alpha and beta CDR3 regions were amplified from RNA using iRepertoire nested multiplex PCR. One-step reverse transcription and amplification started from around 100-400 ng of tissue mRNA or PBMC total RNA. TCRdb re-called the multiplex PCR reads with MiXCR, one entry per CDR3 protein. Of around 390,000 distinct CDR3 sequences listed, 41% are singletons.

This chain links TRBV27 with TRBJ2-1, with 9 bases that match TRBD2. The sequence came from a human donor with low-grade glioma or glioblastoma, undergoing nonglioma brain surgery, or in good health (not recorded which). Sequencing was carried out using glioma tissue, nonneoplastic brain tissue, or PBMCs (not recorded which). This chain's CDR3 is CASSAMVAGVRNEQFL. CDR3 DNA sequence: TGTGCCAGCAGTGCTATGGTAGCGGGAGTTAGGAATGAGCAGTTCCTC.